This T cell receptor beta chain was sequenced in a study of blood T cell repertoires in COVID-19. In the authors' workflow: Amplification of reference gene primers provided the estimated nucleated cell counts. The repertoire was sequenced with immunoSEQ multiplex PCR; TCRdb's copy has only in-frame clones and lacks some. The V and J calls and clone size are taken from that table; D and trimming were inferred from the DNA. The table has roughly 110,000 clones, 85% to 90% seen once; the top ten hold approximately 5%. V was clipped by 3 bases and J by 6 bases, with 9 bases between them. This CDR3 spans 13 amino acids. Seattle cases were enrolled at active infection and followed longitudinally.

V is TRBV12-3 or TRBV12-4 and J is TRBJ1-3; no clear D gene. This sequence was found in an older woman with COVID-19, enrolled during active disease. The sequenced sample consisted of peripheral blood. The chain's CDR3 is CASSFLGANTIYF. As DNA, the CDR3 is TGTGCCAGCAGTTTTTTAGGAGCAAACACCATATATTTT.